The present TCR beta chain was sequenced within a study of cytomegalovirus exposure and HLA in healthy donors. Study findings and constraints: Productive rates of about 90% or about 30% were seen for most TCR beta V segments in an earlier analysis. Most CMV-associated TCR beta chains were later found to appear HLA-restricted.

Healthy bone marrow donors formed the donor group. About this clone itself: What it recognizes is unknown.

CDR1 is SEHNR, CDR2 FQNEAQ, per germline (reference sequence). The CDR3 consists of 15 residues. V shed 5 bases and J 4 bases; nucleotides not matched to a gene: 6. The PCR used 60 Vbeta and 13 Jbeta primers. Repertoires were generated with immunoSEQ multiplex PCR, while TCRdb's copy carries only in-frame clones and drops some. The table has 180,000 or so clones, over 60% seen once. Sequencing was done on a sample of PBMCs. The sequence was collected from a middle-aged man in good health and CMV-seropositive. This rearrangement joins TRBV7-9 to TRBJ2-5, with TRBD1 identical over 11 bases. The CDR3 coding sequence is TGTGCCAGCAGCGCCTGGGACAGGGGGACAGAGACCCAGTACTTC. It yields the protein CASSAWDRGTETQYF.